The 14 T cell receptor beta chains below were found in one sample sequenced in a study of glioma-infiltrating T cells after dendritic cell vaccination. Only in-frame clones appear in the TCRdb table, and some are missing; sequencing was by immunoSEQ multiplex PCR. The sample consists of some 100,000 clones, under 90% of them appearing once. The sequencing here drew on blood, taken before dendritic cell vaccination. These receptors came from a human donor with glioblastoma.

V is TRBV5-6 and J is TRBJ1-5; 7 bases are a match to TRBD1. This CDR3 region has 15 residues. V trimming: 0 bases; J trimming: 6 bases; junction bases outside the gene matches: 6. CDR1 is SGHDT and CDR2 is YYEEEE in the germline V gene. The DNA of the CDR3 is TGTGCCAGCAGCTTGGCCGGGGGACAGAGTCAGCCCCAGCATTTT. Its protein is CASSLAGGQSQPQHF.

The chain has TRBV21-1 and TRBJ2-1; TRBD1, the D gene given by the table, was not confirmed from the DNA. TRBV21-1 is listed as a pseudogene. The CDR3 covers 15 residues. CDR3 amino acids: CASSKAETGENEQFF. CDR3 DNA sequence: TGTGCCAGCAGCAAAGCGGAGACAGGGGAAAATGAGCAGTTCTTC.

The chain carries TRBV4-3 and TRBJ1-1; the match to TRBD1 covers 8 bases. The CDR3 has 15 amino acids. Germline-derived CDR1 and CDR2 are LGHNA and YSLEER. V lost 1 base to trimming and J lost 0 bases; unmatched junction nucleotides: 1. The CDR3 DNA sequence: TGCGCCAGCAGCCAAGGGACAGGGCTGAACACTGAAGCTTTCTTT. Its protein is CASSQGTGLNTEAFF.

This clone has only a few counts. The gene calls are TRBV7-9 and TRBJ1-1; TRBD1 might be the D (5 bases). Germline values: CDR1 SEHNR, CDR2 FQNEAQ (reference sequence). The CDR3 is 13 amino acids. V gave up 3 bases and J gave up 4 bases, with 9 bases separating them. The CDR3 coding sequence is TGTGCCAGCAGCTTGGGGGGGAGCACTGAAGCTTTCTTT. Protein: CASSLGGSTEAFF.

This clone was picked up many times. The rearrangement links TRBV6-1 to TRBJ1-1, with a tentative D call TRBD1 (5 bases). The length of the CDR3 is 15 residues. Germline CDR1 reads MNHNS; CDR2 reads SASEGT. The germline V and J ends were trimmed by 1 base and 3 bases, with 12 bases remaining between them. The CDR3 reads CASSEVGGGHTEAFF. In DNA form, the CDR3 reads TGTGCCAGCAGTGAAGTGGGGGGAGGGCACACTGAAGCTTTCTTT.

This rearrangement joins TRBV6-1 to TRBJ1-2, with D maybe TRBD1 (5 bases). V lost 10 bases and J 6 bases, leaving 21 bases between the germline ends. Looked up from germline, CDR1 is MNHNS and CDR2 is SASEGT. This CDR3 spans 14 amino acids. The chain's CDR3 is CATQKEAGPNGYTF. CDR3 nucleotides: TGTGCCACCCAGAAAGAGGCAGGGCCAAATGGCTACACCTTC.

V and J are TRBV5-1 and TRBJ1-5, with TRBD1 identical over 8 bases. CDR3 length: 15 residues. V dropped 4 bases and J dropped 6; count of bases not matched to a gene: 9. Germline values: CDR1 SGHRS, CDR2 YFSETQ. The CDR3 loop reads CASSPGIDRGQPQHF. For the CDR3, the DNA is TGCGCCAGCAGCCCGGGGATTGACAGGGGTCAGCCCCAGCATTTT.

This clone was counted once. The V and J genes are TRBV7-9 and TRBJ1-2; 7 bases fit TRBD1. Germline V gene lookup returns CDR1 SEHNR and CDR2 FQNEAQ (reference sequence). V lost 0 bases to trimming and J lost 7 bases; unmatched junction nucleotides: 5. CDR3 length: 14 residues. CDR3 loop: CASSLAQGNVGYTF. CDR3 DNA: TGTGCCAGCAGCTTAGCACAGGGGAATGTTGGCTACACCTTC.

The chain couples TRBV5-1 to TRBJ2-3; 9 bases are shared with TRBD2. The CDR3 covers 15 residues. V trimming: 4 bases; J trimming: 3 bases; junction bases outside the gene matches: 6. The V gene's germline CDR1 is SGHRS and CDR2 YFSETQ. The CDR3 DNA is TGCGCCAGCAGCGACCAGCGGGGGGCGACAGATACGCAGTATTTT. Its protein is CASSDQRGATDTQYF. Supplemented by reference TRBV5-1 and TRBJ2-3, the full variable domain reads KAGVTQTPRYLIKTRGQQVTLSCSPISGHRSVSWYQQTPGQGLQFLFEYFSETQRNKGNFPGRFSGRQFSNSRSEMNVSTLELGDSALYLCASSDQRGATDTQYFGPGTRLTVL.

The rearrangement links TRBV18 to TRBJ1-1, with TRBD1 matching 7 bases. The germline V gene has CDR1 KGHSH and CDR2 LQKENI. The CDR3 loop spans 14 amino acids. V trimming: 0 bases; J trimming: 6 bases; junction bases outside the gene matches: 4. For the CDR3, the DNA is TGTGCCAGCTCACCACCGAACAGGGGCGCTGAAGCTTTCTTT. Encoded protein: CASSPPNRGAEAFF.

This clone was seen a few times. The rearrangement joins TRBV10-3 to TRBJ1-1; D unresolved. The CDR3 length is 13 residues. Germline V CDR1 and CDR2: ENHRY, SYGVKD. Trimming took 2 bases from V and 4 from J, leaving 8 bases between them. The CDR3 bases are TGTGCCATCAGTGAGCGACGGAGCACTGAAGCTTTCTTT. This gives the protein CAISERRSTEAFF.

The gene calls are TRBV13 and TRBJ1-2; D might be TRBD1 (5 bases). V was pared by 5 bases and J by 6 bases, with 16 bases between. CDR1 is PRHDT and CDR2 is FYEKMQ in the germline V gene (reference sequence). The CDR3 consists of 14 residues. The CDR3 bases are TGTGCCAGCAGCCCCCCCTCGGGGGGGGATGGCTACACCTTC. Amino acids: CASSPPSGGDGYTF.

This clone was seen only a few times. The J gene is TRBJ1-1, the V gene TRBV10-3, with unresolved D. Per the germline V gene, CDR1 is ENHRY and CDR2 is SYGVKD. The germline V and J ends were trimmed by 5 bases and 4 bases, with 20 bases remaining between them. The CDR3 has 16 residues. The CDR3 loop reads CAISSTNGPSATEAFF. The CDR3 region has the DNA TGTGCCATCAGTAGTACGAACGGCCCTAGTGCCACTGAAGCTTTCTTT.

CDR3 amino acids: CASSSTPGQLKEQYF. The CDR3 coding sequence is TGTGCCAGCAGCTCTACACCGGGACAGCTGAAAGAGCAGTACTTC. V gene TRBV7-2 combines with J gene TRBJ2-7; 7 bases agree with TRBD1. The CDR3 consists of 15 residues. Germline V gene lookup returns CDR1 SGHTA and CDR2 FQGNSA. V lost 4 bases to trimming and J lost 7 bases; unmatched junction nucleotides: 13.